This record covers a single T cell receptor (beta chain). The antigen remains unidentified. The PCR had 60 Vbeta and 13 Jbeta primers. Profiling relied on immunoSEQ multiplex PCR, and the TCRdb table lists in-frame clones only, not all of them. With around 120,000 clones in the sample, the ten largest clones hold about 3.5%. This sample stems from a study of cytomegalovirus exposure and HLA in healthy donors. J lost 5 bases, V lost 2 bases, and 6 bases had no gene match. Germline CDR1 and CDR2: MNHEY and SMNVEV (reference sequence). The CDR3 totals 16 residues. Study results and limitations: Across all donors, roughly uniform sequencing depth was an assumption of the presence/absence analyses. Solely CMV serostatus was available to characterize immune exposure. Later analysis demonstrated an association between a missense DCLRE1C variant and TCR beta V- and J-gene trimming.

Sequencing used PBMCs. This chain uses TRBV27 with TRBJ2-1, with 10 bases matching TRBD2. The clonotype comes from a man aged 18 to 29 in good health and CMV-seronegative. In nucleotides, the CDR3 is TGTGCCAGCAGTTTACGTCGAGCGGGGGGGAACAATGAGCAGTTCTTC. It is translated as CASSLRRAGGNNEQFF.